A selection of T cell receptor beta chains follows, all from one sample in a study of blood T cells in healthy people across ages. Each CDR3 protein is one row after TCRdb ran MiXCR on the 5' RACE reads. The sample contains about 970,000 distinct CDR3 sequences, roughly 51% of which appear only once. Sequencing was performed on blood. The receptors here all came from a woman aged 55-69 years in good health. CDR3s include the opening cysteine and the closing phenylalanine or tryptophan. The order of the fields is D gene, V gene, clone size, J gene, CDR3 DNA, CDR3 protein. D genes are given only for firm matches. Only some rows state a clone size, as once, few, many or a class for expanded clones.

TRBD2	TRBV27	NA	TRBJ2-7	TGTGCCAGCAGTTTCAATCCCCTAGCGGGGCACTACGAGCAGTACTTC	CASSFNPLAGHYEQYF
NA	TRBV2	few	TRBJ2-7	TGTGCCAGCAGAGCCTCTAGGGGCATAGGGCCCTACGAGCAGTACTTC	CASRASRGIGPYEQYF
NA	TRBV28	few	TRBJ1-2	TGTGCCAGCAGTCTCGATCCCTATGGCTACACCTTC	CASSLDPYGYTF
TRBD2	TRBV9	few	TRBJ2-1	TGTGCCAGCAGCGTAGGCGGGAGTAACAATGAGCAGTTCTTC	CASSVGGSNNEQFF
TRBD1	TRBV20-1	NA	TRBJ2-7	TGCAGTGCTAGAGATTTGTTAGGACAGGTGGTCCCCTACGAGCAGTACTTC	CSARDLLGQVVPYEQYF
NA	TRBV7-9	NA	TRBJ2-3	TGTGCCAGCAGTACCCTTACCGGGGCCGAATTTACAGATACGCAGTATTTT	CASSTLTGAEFTDTQYF
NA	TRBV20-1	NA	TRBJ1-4	TGCAGTGCTAGTAGGGAAAAACTGTTTTTT	CSASREKLFF
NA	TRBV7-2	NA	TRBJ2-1	TGTGCCAGCAGCTTAGAATTAGGGAACTATGAGCAGTTCTTC	CASSLELGNYEQFF
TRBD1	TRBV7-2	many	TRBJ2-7	TGTGCCAGCAGCCGGACAGGAAGCTCCTACGAGCAGTACTTC	CASSRTGSSYEQYF
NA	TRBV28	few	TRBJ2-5	TGTGCCAGCAGTTTTGGCGGGACGGGAGAGACCCAGTACTTC	CASSFGGTGETQYF
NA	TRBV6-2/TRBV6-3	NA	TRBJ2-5	TGTGCCAGCAGTGGAACAGGGAGGGCAGAGACCCAGTACTTC	CASSGTGRAETQYF
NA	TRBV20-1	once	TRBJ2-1	TGCAGTGCTAGAGATGGGCTTCGGGGGGAGGGGGAGACCCAGTTCTTC	CSARDGLRGEGETQFF
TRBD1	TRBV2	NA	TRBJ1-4	TGTGCCAGCGGTGCAGGGACAGGGGTCGAAAAACTGTTTTTT	CASGAGTGVEKLFF
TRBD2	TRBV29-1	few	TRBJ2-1	TGCAGCGCTTCGAGACTAGCGGGGGGAATCTACGAGCAGTTCTTC	CSASRLAGGIYEQFF
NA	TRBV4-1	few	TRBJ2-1	TGCGCCAGCAGCCAAAACCCTTACAATGAGCAGTTCTTC	CASSQNPYNEQFF
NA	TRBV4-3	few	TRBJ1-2	TGCGCCAGCAGCCAACAGCCGACAGGAAAGAACTATGGCTACACCTTC	CASSQQPTGKNYGYTF
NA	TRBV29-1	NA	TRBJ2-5	TGCAGCGTTGACTTCTTGTACAATGAGCAGTACTTC	CSVDFLYNEQYF
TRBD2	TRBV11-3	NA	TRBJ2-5	TGTGCCAGCAGCTTAGGTCTTGGACTAGCGGGAGGGCATGAGCAGTACTTC	CASSLGLGLAGGHEQYF
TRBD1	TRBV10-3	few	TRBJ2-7	TGTGCCATCAGATCGACAGGGGGCTCCTACGAGCAGTACTTC	CAIRSTGGSYEQYF
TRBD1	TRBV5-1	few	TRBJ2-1	TGCGCCAGCAGCCTGTACCGGGACAGGGGGGTCCATGAGCAGTTCTTC	CASSLYRDRGVHEQFF
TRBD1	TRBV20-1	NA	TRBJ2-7	TGCAGTGCTAGGCGACAGGGCAACGAGCAGTACTTC	CSARRQGNEQYF
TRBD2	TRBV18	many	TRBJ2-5	TGTGCCAGCTCGCCGGGGGGAGAGACCCAGTACTTC	CASSPGGETQYF
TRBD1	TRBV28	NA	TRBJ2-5	TGTGCCAGCAGTGCCCCGGGACAGAGTGAAGAGACCCAGTACTTC	CASSAPGQSEETQYF
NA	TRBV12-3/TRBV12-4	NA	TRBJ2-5	TGTGCCAGCAGTTTAGCGCAGCAGGGCGAGACCCAGTACTTC	CASSLAQQGETQYF
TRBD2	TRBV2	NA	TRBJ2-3	TGTGCCAGCAGTAGACTAGCGGTAGATACGCAGTATTTT	CASSRLAVDTQYF
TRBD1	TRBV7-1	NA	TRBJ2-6	TGTGCCAGCAGCCAAGCATTGGGACAGACCCTCTCTGGGGCCAACGTCCTGACTTTC	CASSQALGQTLSGANVLTF
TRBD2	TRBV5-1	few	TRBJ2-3	TGCGCCAGCAGCTTGATGACTAGCGGATTTAGCACAGATACGCAGTATTTT	CASSLMTSGFSTDTQYF
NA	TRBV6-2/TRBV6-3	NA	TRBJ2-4	TGTACCAGCAGTTACTCCCCCCGCGACACCGCAGCTACGCGAAACATTCAGTACTTC	CTSSYSPRDTAATRNIQYF
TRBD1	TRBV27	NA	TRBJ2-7	TGTGCCAGCAGTCCTCAGGACAGGGGCACCTACGAGCAGTACTTC	CASSPQDRGTYEQYF
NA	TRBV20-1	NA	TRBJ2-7	TGCAGTGCTACAGGGCACCACGAGCAGTACTTC	CSATGHHEQYF
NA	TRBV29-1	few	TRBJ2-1	TGCAGCGTTGGGCCCCCGGGCGATGAGCAGTTCTTC	CSVGPPGDEQFF
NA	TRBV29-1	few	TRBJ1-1	TGCAGCGGGGAACAGGCGAGGGACACTGAAGCTTTCTTT	CSGEQARDTEAFF
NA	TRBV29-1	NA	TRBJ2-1	TGCAGCGTTGAAGATGGGGTGACTGTTAGCCAGTTCTTC	CSVEDGVTVSQFF
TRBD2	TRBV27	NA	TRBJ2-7	TGTGCCAGCACTCCTAAACTCGGCGGGGGCTACGAGCAGTACTTC	CASTPKLGGGYEQYF
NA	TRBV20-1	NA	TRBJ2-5	TGCAGTGCTAATCGGGCTAGTGGGAGTAATGAGCAGTACTTC	CSANRASGSNEQYF
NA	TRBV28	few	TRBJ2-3	TGTGCCAGCAGTGAATACACTAGCACCTCAGATACGCAGTATTTT	CASSEYTSTSDTQYF
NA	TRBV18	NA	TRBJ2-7	TGTGCCAGCTCACCCGGAGCACTAGCAAGCTCCTACGAGCAGTACTTC	CASSPGALASSYEQYF
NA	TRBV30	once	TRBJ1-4	TGTGCCTGGAGTGCAGGCACAACTAATGAAAAACTGTTTTTT	CAWSAGTTNEKLFF
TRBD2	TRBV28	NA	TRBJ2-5	TGTGCCAGCAGTCTATACGGATCAAGGGGAGGGGAGACCCTGTACTTC	CASSLYGSRGGETLYF
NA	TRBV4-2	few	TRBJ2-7	TGTGCCAGCAGCCAAGAACCTACTTCCCACGAGCAGTACTTC	CASSQEPTSHEQYF
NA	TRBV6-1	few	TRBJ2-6	TGTGCCAGCAGTGAAAGACTCTCTGGGGCCAACGTCCTGACTTTC	CASSERLSGANVLTF
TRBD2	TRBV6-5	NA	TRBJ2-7	TGTGCCTGTAGGGGCGGTACTAGCGGAATGTACGAGCAGTACTTC	CACRGGTSGMYEQYF
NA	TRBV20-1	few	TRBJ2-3	TGCAGTGCTAGCCGACTGGCCCTAGGAGATACGCAGTATTTT	CSASRLALGDTQYF
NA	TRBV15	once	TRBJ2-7	TGTGCCACCAGCAGAGATCAAGGAGCCTACGAGCAGTACTTC	CATSRDQGAYEQYF
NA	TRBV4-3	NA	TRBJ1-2	TGCGCCAGCAGCCAAGATATGGGGGACTATGGCTACACCTTC	CASSQDMGDYGYTF
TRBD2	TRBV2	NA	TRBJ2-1	TGTGCCAGCAGTAGAACTAGCGGGAGTAAGGAGCAGTTCTTC	CASSRTSGSKEQFF
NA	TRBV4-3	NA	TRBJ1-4	TGCGCCAGCAGCCGAAGAAAAGGGGTGTCTTTAACCGGCCCTAATGAAAAACTGTTTTTT	CASSRRKGVSLTGPNEKLFF
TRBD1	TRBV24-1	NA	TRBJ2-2	TGTGCCACCAGTGATGTTCTGCCGGGACAGGGGGTTACCGGGGAGCTGTTTTTT	CATSDVLPGQGVTGELFF